This T cell receptor (beta chain) originates from a study of T cell repertoires and HLA-DP antigens. On the study more broadly: In vitro CD4+ alloreactivity was against HeLa-presented HLA-DP. The donors, ranging 18-to-29 to 60-to-69 years, included a couple of males and one female. Study-level results: Previously undetected clones averaged about 37% and 47% against the two alleles respectively.

About this clone itself: Its antigen is unknown.

Here immunoSEQ multiplex PCR was the method, and the copy in TCRdb shows in-frame clones only, minus some. The sample lists approximately 100,000 clones, around nine tenths occurring once. The sequenced sample consisted of CD4+ T cells from PBMCs. The sequence was collected from a man aged 45-65 years in good health and CMV-seronegative.

The CDR3 nucleotides are TGTGCCAGCAGTTTCCTGCGAAGCACAGATACGCAGTATTTT. It specifies CASSFLRSTDTQYF. The chain carries TRBV27 and TRBJ2-3, with unresolved D. This CDR3 contains 14 residues. The germline V and J ends were trimmed by 3 bases and 0 bases, with 7 bases remaining between them. Germline CDR1 and CDR2: MNHEY and SMNVEV (reference sequence).